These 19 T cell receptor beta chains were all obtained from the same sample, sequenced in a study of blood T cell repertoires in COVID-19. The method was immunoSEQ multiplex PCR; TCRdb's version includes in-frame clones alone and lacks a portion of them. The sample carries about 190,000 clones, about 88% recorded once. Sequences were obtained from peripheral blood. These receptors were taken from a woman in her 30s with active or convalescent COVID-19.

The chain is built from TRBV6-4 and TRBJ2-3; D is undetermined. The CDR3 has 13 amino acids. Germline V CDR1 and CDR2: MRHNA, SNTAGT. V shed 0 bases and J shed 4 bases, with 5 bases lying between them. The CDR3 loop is CASSDSYSDTQYF. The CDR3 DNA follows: TGTGCCAGCAGTGACTCATATTCAGATACGCAGTATTTT.

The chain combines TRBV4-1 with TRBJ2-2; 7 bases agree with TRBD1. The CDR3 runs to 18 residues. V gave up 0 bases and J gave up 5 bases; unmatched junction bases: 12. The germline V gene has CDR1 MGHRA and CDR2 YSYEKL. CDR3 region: CASSQESGTAMYTGELFF. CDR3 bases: TGCGCCAGCAGCCAAGAATCAGGGACAGCGATGTATACCGGGGAGCTGTTTTTT.

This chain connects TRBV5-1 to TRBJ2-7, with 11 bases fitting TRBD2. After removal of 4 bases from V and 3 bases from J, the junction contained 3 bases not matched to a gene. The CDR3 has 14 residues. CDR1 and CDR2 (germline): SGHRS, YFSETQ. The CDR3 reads CASSATSGGYEQYF. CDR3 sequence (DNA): TGCGCCAGCAGCGCAACTAGCGGGGGCTACGAGCAGTACTTC. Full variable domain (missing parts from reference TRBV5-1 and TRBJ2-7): KAGVTQTPRYLIKTRGQQVTLSCSPISGHRSVSWYQQTPGQGLQFLFEYFSETQRNKGNFPGRFSGRQFSNSRSEMNVSTLELGDSALYLCASSATSGGYEQYFGPGTRLTVT.

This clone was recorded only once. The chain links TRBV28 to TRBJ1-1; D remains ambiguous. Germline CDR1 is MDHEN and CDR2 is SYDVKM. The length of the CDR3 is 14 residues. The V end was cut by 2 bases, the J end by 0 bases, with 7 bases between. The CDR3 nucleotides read TGTGCCAGCAGTTTAAGAGGGCTGAACACTGAAGCTTTCTTT. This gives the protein CASSLRGLNTEAFF.

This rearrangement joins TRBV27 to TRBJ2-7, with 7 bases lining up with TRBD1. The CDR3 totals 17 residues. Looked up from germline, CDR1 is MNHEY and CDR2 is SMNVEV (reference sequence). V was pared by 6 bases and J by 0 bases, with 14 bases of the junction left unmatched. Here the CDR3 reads CASRTYYTGAYSYEQYF. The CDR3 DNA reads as TGTGCCAGCAGGACCTATTACACAGGGGCCTACTCCTACGAGCAGTACTTC.

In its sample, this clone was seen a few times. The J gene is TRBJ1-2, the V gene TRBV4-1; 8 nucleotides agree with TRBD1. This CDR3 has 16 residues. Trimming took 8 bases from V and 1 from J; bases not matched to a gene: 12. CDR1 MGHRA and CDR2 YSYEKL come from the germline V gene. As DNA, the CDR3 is TGCGCCAGCGGCGGAGCCAACAGGGGGATTAACTATGGCTACACCTTC. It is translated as CASGGANRGINYGYTF.

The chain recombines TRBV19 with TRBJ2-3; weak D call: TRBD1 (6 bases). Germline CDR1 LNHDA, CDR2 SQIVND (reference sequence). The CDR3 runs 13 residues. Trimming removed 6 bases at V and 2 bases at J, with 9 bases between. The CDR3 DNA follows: TGTGCCAGTAGCGACAGGCCCACAGATACGCAGTATTTT. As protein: CASSDRPTDTQYF.

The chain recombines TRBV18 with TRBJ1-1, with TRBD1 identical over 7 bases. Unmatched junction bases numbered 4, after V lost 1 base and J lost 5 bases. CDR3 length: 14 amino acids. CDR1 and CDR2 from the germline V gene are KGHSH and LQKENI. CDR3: CASSPQRGRTEAFF. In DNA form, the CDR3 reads TGTGCCAGCTCACCACAAAGGGGGCGGACTGAAGCTTTCTTT.

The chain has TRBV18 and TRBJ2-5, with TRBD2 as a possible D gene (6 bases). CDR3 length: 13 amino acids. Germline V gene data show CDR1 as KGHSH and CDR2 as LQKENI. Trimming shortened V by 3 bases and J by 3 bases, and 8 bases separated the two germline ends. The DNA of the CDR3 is TGTGCCAGCTCACCCGGGAGCGAAGAGACCCAGTACTTC. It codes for CASSPGSEETQYF.

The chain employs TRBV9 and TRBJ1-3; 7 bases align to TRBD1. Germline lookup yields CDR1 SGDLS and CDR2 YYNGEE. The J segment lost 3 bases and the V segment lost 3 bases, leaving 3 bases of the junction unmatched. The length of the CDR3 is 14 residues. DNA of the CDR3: TGTGCCAGCAGCGACAGGGGAGGTGGAAACACCATATATTTT. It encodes CASSDRGGGNTIYF.

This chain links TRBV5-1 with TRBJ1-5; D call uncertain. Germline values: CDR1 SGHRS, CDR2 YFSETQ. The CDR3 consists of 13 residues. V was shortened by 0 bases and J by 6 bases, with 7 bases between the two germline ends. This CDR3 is CASSLDPGQPQHF. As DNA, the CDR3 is TGCGCCAGCAGCTTGGATCCGGGTCAGCCCCAGCATTTT.

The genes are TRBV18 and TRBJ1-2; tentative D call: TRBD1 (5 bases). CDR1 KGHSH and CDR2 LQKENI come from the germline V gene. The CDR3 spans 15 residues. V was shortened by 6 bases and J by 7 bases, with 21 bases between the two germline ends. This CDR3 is CASSAGGDGDSGYTF. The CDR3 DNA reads TGTGCCAGCTCCGCAGGCGGGGACGGCGACTCTGGCTACACCTTC.

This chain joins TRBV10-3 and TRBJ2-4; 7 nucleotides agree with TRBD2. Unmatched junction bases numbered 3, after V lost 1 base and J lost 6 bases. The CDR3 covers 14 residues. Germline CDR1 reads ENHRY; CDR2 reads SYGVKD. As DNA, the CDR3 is TGTGCCATCAGTGAGTGGGAGGGTTTAAACATTCAGTACTTC. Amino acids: CAISEWEGLNIQYF.

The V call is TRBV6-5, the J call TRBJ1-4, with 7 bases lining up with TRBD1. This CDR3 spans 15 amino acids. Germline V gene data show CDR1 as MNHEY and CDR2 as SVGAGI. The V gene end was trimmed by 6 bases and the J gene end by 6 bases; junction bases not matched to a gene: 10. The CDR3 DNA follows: TGTGCCAGCAGGAGGGGGGACAGCTGGTATGAAAAACTGTTTTTT. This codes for CASRRGDSWYEKLFF.

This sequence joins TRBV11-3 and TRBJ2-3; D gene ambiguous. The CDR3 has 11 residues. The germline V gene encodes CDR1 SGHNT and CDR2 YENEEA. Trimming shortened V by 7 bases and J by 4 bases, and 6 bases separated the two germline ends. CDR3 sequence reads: CASTFADTQYF. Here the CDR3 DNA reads TGTGCCAGCACTTTCGCAGATACGCAGTATTTT.

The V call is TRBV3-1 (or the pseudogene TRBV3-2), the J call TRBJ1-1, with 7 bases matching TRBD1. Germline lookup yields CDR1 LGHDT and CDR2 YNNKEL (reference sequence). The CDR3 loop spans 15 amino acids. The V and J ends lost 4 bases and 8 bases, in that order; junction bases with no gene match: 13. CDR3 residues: CASSLSSDRDGEAFF. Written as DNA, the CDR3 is TGTGCCAGCAGCCTCTCATCAGACAGGGATGGCGAAGCTTTCTTT.

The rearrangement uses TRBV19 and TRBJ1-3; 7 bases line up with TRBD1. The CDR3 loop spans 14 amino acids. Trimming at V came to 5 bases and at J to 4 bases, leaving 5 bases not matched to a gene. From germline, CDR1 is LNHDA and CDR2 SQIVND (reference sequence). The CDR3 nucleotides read TGTGCCAGTAGTTTGACAGGGTCGGGAAACACCATATATTTT. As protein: CASSLTGSGNTIYF.

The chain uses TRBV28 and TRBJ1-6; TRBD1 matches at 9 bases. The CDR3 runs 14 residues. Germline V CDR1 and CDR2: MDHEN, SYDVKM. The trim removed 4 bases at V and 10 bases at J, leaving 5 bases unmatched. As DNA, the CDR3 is TGTGCCAGCAGTTCGGGACAGGGAGTATCACCCCTCCACTTT. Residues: CASSSGQGVSPLHF.

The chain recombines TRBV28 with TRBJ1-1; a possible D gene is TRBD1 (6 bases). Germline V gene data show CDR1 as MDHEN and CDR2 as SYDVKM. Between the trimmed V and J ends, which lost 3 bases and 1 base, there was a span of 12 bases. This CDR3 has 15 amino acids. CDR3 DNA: TGTGCCAGCAGTTTTCGGGACACCCCGAACACTGAAGCTTTCTTT. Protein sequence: CASSFRDTPNTEAFF.